This TCR beta chain stems from a study of control samples from healthy donors and cancer patients. Some clones are missing from TCRdb's copy, which holds only in-frame ones; the method was immunoSEQ multiplex PCR. The sample contains 100,000 to 150,000 clones, just over 90% of which appear only once. Trimming removed 7 bases from V and 1 base from J, with 16 bases in between. Germline V gives CDR1 LGHDT, CDR2 YNNKEL (reference sequence). The CDR3 has 16 amino acids. This TCR came from a man between 50 and 59 years old with head and neck cancer. The V call is TRBV3-1 (or the pseudogene TRBV3-2), the J call TRBJ2-2; D perhaps matches TRBD1 (5 bases). Sequencing was performed on PBMCs. CDR3 in DNA: TGTGCCAGCATCTCGACAAGGGGCAGGAACACCGGGGAGCTGTTTTTT. Its protein is CASISTRGRNTGELFF.